The clone carrying this T cell receptor beta chain was observed a handful of times. No antigen is known for it. Treg sorting used a CD4+CD25+CD127-/low gate. Trimming removed 7 bases from V and 0 bases from J, with 9 bases in between. The CDR3 sequence is 13 residues long. TCRdb re-derived calls from the 5' RACE reads in MiXCR, one entry per CDR3 protein. The data show approximately 58,000 distinct CDR3 sequences, roughly 25% seen once. General observations from the study: Tumor Treg TCRs overlapped most with tumor naive CD4+ cells. The larger cohort examined one V-J beta rearrangement, not whole repertoires.

The sample taken for sequencing was tumor-infiltrating Tregs sorted from the breast tumor. The chain has TRBV12-3 or TRBV12-4 and TRBJ1-1; D is possibly TRBD1 (5 bases). This TCR was recovered from a female donor with breast cancer. CDR3 in DNA: TGTGCCAGCACCCAGGGCTTGAACACTGAAGCTTTCTTT. Protein: CASTQGLNTEAFF.